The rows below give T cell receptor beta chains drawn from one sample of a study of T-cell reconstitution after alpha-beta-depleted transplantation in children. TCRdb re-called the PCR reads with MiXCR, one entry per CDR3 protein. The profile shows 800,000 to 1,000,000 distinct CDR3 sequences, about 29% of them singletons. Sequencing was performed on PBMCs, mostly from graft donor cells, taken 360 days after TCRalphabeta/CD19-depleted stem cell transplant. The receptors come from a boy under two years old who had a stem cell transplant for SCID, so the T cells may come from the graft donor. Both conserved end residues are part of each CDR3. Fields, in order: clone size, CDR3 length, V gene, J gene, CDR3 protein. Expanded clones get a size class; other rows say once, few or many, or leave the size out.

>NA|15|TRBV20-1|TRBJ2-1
CSAQTRLAHYNEQFF
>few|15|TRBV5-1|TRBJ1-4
CASKTTGFRNEKLFF
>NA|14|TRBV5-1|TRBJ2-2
CASSIRIFTGELFF
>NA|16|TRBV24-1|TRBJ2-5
CATSEGGGGVLETQYF
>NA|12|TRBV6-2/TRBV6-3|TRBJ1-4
CASSYGTAMRFF
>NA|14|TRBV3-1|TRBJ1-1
CASSQILRNTEAFF
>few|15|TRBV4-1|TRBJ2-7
CASSPYSESGDEQYF
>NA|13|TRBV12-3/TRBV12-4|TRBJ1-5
CASSWDRNQPQHF
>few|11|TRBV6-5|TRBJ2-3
CASSYRAAQYF
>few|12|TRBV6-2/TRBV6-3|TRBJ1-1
CASSPDRDEAFF
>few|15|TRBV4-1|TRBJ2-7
CASSQGIGGAEEQYF
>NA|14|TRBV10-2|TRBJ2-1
CASSLTKNYNEQFF
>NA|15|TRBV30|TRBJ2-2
CAWTVRGHNTGELFF
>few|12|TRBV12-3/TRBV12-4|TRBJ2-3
CASRPVADTQYF
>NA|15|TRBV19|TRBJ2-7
CASSREGRTAYEQYF